Below are 31 T cell receptor beta chains sequenced from a single sample in a study of T cells in Graves' hyperthyroidism and ophthalmopathy. The investigators amplified TCR beta CDR3 regions from RNA transcripts. Primed by the HTBI set, a first-round RT-PCR was run on the TCR CDR3. TCRdb analysed the multiplex PCR reads with MiXCR anew, one entry per CDR3 protein. The sample includes approximately 200,000 distinct CDR3 sequences, about 16% of them seen just once. The source material was blood. The receptor source for this set is a man between 40 and 49 years old with Graves' hyperthyroidism.

This clonotype was counted only a few times. This rearrangement joins TRBV5-6 to TRBJ2-7, with TRBD1 matching over 9 bases. Germline V gene lookup returns CDR1 SGHDT and CDR2 YYEEEE. The V segment lost 6 bases and the J segment 5 bases; nucleotides outside the gene matches: 18. This CDR3 has 17 residues. In DNA form, the CDR3 reads TGTGCCAGCACCTTAGGTCCTGGCGGGACAGGGCCCCACGAGCAGTACTTC. Its translation: CASTLGPGGTGPHEQYF.

At least ten counts were recorded for this clonotype. The V call is TRBV28, the J call TRBJ1-1; 8 bases are shared with TRBD1. The germline CDR1 and CDR2 sequences are MDHEN and SYDVKM. Losses at the gene ends were 3 bases for V and 5 bases for J; bases not matched to a gene: 8. This CDR3 has 15 residues. CDR3 residues: CASSLTQGAFTEAFF. The CDR3, as DNA: TGTGCCAGCAGTTTGACCCAGGGGGCGTTTACTGAAGCTTTCTTT.

This rearrangement joins TRBV7-3 to TRBJ1-1; D is possibly TRBD1 (5 bases). This CDR3 comprises 14 residues. The V end was cut by 5 bases, the J end by 0 bases, with 10 bases between. CDR1 is SGHTA and CDR2 is FQGTGA in the germline V gene. In DNA, the CDR3 is TGTGCCAGCAGCGTCGGGACGGTGAACACTGAAGCTTTCTTT. It specifies CASSVGTVNTEAFF.

This chain connects TRBV4-3 to TRBJ2-6, with a weak D call TRBD1 (6 bases). Trimming left V 0 bases short and J 2 bases short, with 11 bases between. The CDR3 covers 17 residues. The V gene's germline CDR1 is LGHNA and CDR2 YSLEER. CDR3 protein: CASSQDVPGAGANVLTF. The CDR3 coding sequence is TGCGCCAGCAGCCAAGATGTTCCAGGGGCTGGGGCCAACGTCCTGACTTTC.

This clonotype was seen a few times. The chain recombines TRBV30 with TRBJ2-3, with a tentative D call TRBD1 (5 bases). The V end lost 5 bases, the J end lost 1 base, and 16 bases lay between the germline ends. The length of the CDR3 is 15 residues. Per germline, CDR1 GTSNPN and CDR2 SVGIG (reference sequence). Here the CDR3 reads CAWVPSLGRTDTQYF. The CDR3 bases are TGTGCCTGGGTCCCCTCTCTGGGGCGCACAGATACGCAGTATTTT.

The rearrangement joins TRBV28 to TRBJ1-1; 7 nucleotides line up with TRBD1. Per the germline V gene, CDR1 is MDHEN and CDR2 is SYDVKM. V was pared by 9 bases and J by 1 base, with 8 bases of the junction left unmatched. The CDR3 sequence is 14 residues long. CDR3 coding DNA: TGTGCCAGTCGACAGGGAGGGACGAACACTGAAGCTTTCTTT. It translates to CASRQGGTNTEAFF.

This clonotype was seen many times. V gene TRBV20-1 combines with J gene TRBJ2-2; 13 positions match TRBD2. The V and J ends lost 3 bases and 3 bases, in that order; junction bases with no gene match: 4. CDR3 length: 16 amino acids. Per the germline V gene, CDR1 is DFQATT and CDR2 is SNEGSKA (reference sequence). Written as DNA, the CDR3 is TGCAGTGCTAGGACTAGCGGGGGGCGGGACACCGGGGAGCTGTTTTTT. Translating gives CSARTSGGRDTGELFF.

To note about this clonotype: A much larger clone sits a single nucleotide away, making a read error possible. This chain joins TRBV4-2 and TRBJ1-2; tentative D call: TRBD1 (6 bases). The CDR3 totals 15 residues. Germline assignment: CDR1 LGHNA and CDR2 YNFKEQ. V lost 5 bases and J 3 bases, leaving 16 bases between the germline ends. CDR3 region: CASSVREGEDYGYTF. The CDR3 region has the DNA TGTGCCAGCAGCGTTAGGGAGGGGGAGGACTATGGCTACACCTTC.

This chain joins TRBV4-2 and TRBJ2-7; D may be TRBD1 or TRBD2 (5 bases each). The V end lost 1 base, the J end lost 6 bases, and 13 bases lay between the germline ends. The germline CDR1 and CDR2 sequences are LGHNA and YNFKEQ. This CDR3 spans 14 amino acids. CDR3 sequence reads: CASSQGGALSEQYF. The CDR3 DNA follows: TGTGCCAGCAGCCAAGGAGGGGCCCTAAGCGAGCAGTACTTC.

This clonotype was found a few times. V is TRBV29-1 and J is TRBJ1-4; D gene ambiguous. V was shortened by 4 bases and J by 3 bases, with 6 bases between the two germline ends. Looked up from germline, CDR1 is SQVTM and CDR2 is ANQGSEA. The CDR3 is 12 residues long. CDR3 sequence reads: CSVVRSNEKLFF. The CDR3 nucleotides are TGCAGCGTTGTACGGTCTAATGAAAAACTGTTTTTT.

This clonotype was counted at least ten times. The V and J genes are TRBV7-8 and TRBJ1-2; D is ambiguous. CDR1 and CDR2 (germline): SGHVS, FQNEAQ. V lost 1 base to trimming and J lost 8 bases, with 14 bases between them. The CDR3 spans 14 residues. This chain's CDR3 is CASSLDVGRGGYTF. The CDR3 region has the DNA TGTGCCAGCAGCTTAGACGTAGGGCGGGGAGGCTACACCTTC.

The genes are TRBV20-1 and TRBJ2-2; D remains unclear. This CDR3 region has 13 residues. The germline gives CDR1 DFQATT, CDR2 SNEGSKA (reference sequence). The V end lost 5 bases, the J end lost 4 bases, and 11 bases lay between the germline ends. The CDR3 nucleotides read TGCAGTGCTGAGGCGGCAAGCACCGGGGAGCTGTTTTTT. Residues: CSAEAASTGELFF.

This clonotype was seen repeatedly, ten times or more. The chain links TRBV5-8 to TRBJ2-1, with TRBD1 matching 9 bases. The V segment lost 2 bases and the J segment 6 bases; nucleotides outside the gene matches: 9. The CDR3 covers 16 residues. Germline assignment: CDR1 SGHTS and CDR2 YDEGEE. CDR3: CASSFLTGTGINEQFF. The CDR3 DNA is TGTGCCAGCAGCTTCCTCACCGGGACAGGGATCAATGAGCAGTTCTTC.

This clonotype came up many times. The J gene is TRBJ2-1, the V gene TRBV3-1; TRBD2 matches at 10 bases. Germline CDR1 reads LGHDT; CDR2 reads YNNKEL (reference sequence). After removal of 4 bases from V and 9 bases from J, the junction contained 3 bases not matched to a gene. The CDR3 is made up of 13 amino acids. CDR3 loop: CASSRTSGGEQFF. CDR3 DNA: TGTGCCAGCAGCCGGACTAGCGGAGGTGAGCAGTTCTTC.

This rearrangement joins TRBV29-1 to TRBJ2-1, with 8 bases fitting TRBD2. Unmatched junction bases numbered 22, after V lost 7 bases and J lost 8 bases. CDR1 is SQVTM and CDR2 is ANQGSEA in the germline V gene. CDR3 length: 17 residues. CDR3 bases: TGCAGCGGGGGGGGCGGGGGGCCCGAAAAAAGAATCGATGAGCAGTTCTTC. This gives the protein CSGGGGGPEKRIDEQFF.

This clonotype was found many times. The chain recombines TRBV29-1 with TRBJ1-5; D perhaps matches TRBD1 (6 bases). The V gene's germline CDR1 is SQVTM and CDR2 ANQGSEA. V lost 6 bases to trimming and J lost 3 bases, with 9 bases between them. CDR3 length: 12 amino acids. CDR3 sequence reads: CSVRDTNQPQHF. As DNA, the CDR3 is TGCAGCGTACGGGACACCAATCAGCCCCAGCATTTT.

This clonotype appeared many times. The chain joins TRBV6-2 or TRBV6-3 to TRBJ2-7, with D maybe TRBD1 (7 bases). Germline V CDR1 and CDR2: MNHEY, SVGEGT. The CDR3 is 13 amino acids. With 3 bases removed from V and 5 bases from J, the gap between germline ends came to 11 bases. DNA for the CDR3: TGTGCCAGCAGTTATGACAGGGAGGACGAGCAGTACTTC. It encodes CASSYDREDEQYF.

This clonotype was counted ten times or more. The chain has TRBV24-1 and TRBJ2-7; a possible D gene is TRBD1 (5 bases). CDR3 length: 16 residues. V lost 4 bases, J lost 3 bases, and 18 bases lay in between. Looked up from germline, CDR1 is KGHDR and CDR2 is SFDVKD. CDR3 nucleotide sequence: TGTGCCACCAGTGACCAAGGGGCAAAATTCGACTACGAGCAGTACTTC. This codes for CATSDQGAKFDYEQYF.

This clonotype was recorded many times. The chain has TRBV12-3 or TRBV12-4 and TRBJ1-5, with 9 positions matching TRBD1. The CDR3 has 15 amino acids. With V trimmed by 4 bases and J by 1 base, 2 bases remained unmatched. The CDR3 DNA reads TGTGCCAGCAGTTCGGGACAGGGAAGCAATCAGCCCCAGCATTTT. This translates into CASSSGQGSNQPQHF.

Turning to this clonotype: Being one base from a much bigger clone, this may be a read error. The chain couples TRBV28 to TRBJ2-2, with D unresolved. Germline values: CDR1 MDHEN, CDR2 SYDVKM. CDR3 size: 13 residues. The CDR3 coding sequence is TGTGGCAGCAGTTTGGTGGGCACCGGGGAGCTGTTTTTT. Translation: CGSSLVGTGELFF.

This clonotype was seen ten or more times. The chain carries TRBV6-1 and TRBJ2-3; D not certain. This CDR3 region has 13 residues. Germline V gene data show CDR1 as MNHNS and CDR2 as SASEGT. V lost 8 bases, J lost 1 base, and 10 bases lay in between. The CDR3 reads CASAGEGTDTQYF. For the CDR3, the DNA is TGTGCCAGCGCCGGCGAAGGCACAGATACGCAGTATTTT.

The chain combines TRBV5-6 with TRBJ1-6, with TRBD1 matching over 7 bases. The CDR3 length is 16 residues. Trimming removed 3 bases from V and 9 bases from J; junction bases left unmatched: 12. Germline V lookup: CDR1 SGHDT, CDR2 YYEEEE. DNA of the CDR3: TGTGCCAGCAGCTGGGCTACAGGGGTCTGGGGTTCACCCCTCCACTTT. Translation gives CASSWATGVWGSPLHF.

This clonotype was picked up many times. V gene TRBV5-1 combines with J gene TRBJ2-5, with a weak D call TRBD2 (6 bases). This CDR3 comprises 13 residues. The V end was cut by 4 bases, the J end by 5 bases, with 12 bases between. The V gene's germline CDR1 is SGHRS and CDR2 YFSETQ. This chain's CDR3 is CASSASGGETQYF. For the CDR3, the DNA is TGCGCCAGCAGCGCCTCCGGGGGTGAGACCCAGTACTTC. The full variable domain, its missing parts supplied by reference TRBV5-1 and TRBJ2-5, is KAGVTQTPRYLIKTRGQQVTLSCSPISGHRSVSWYQQTPGQGLQFLFEYFSETQRNKGNFPGRFSGRQFSNSRSEMNVSTLELGDSALYLCASSASGGETQYFGPGTRLLVL.

This sequence joins TRBV5-6 and TRBJ1-1; D uncertain. In germline, CDR1 is SGHDT, CDR2 YYEEEE. V was pared by 3 bases and J by 0 bases, with 9 bases between. The CDR3 length is 14 residues. In DNA form, the CDR3 reads TGTGCCAGCAGCTCGACTGATATGAACACTGAAGCTTTCTTT. It yields the protein CASSSTDMNTEAFF. The entire variable domain, with the rest obtained from reference TRBV5-6 and TRBJ1-1, is as follows: DAGVTQSPTHLIKTRGQQVTLRCSPKSGHDTVSWYQQALGQGPQFIFQYYEEEERQRGNFPDRFSGHQFPNYSSELNVNALLLGDSALYLCASSSTDMNTEAFFGQGTRLTVV.

This clonotype was counted many times. The chain employs TRBV6-1 and TRBJ1-6; 9 bases fit TRBD1. The germline CDR1 and CDR2 sequences are MNHNS and SASEGT. J was trimmed by 7 bases and V by 6 bases; bases with no gene match: 13. CDR3 length: 17 amino acids. CDR3 DNA: TGTGCCAGCAGGCTCCGGGACAGGGACTCTTTCAATTCACCCCTCCACTTT. Protein sequence: CASRLRDRDSFNSPLHF.

At least ten counts were recorded for this clonotype. V usage is TRBV6-1 and J usage is TRBJ2-5, with D perhaps being TRBD1 or TRBD2 (5 bases each). The CDR3 spans 16 residues. Germline-derived CDR1 and CDR2 are MNHNS and SASEGT. Deletions cut 6 bases from V and 5 bases from J, with 22 bases between. The CDR3: CASRVGVGGMEETQYF. The CDR3 region has the DNA TGTGCCAGCAGGGTGGGGGTAGGTGGGATGGAGGAGACCCAGTACTTC.

This clonotype was detected many times. V usage is TRBV19 and J usage is TRBJ2-2; D is ambiguous. The CDR3 runs to 14 residues. Between the trimmed V and J ends, which lost 6 bases and 1 base, there was a span of 9 bases. Germline loops: CDR1 LNHDA, CDR2 SQIVND (reference sequence). Written as DNA, the CDR3 is TGTGCCAGTAGGACTTTCGTGAACACCGGGGAGCTGTTTTTT. As protein: CASRTFVNTGELFF.

This clonotype was seen ten or more times. For the CDR3, the DNA is TGCAGTGCTAGAGAATTCGGGACCCCCGTTGAAGAGCAGTACTTC. It specifies CSAREFGTPVEEQYF. V and J are TRBV20-1 and TRBJ2-7; D tentatively fits TRBD1 or TRBD2 (5 bases each). This CDR3 region has 15 residues. The germline V and J ends were trimmed by 0 bases and 7 bases, with 19 bases remaining between them. From germline, CDR1 is DFQATT and CDR2 SNEGSKA (reference sequence).

Many counts were recorded for this clonotype. The V gene is TRBV5-1, the J gene TRBJ2-1; TRBD2 might be the D (5 bases). V dropped 0 bases and J dropped 9 bases, with 13 bases sitting between them. Germline-derived CDR1 and CDR2 are SGHRS and YFSETQ. CDR3 length: 14 amino acids. This CDR3 is CASSLEPSMGEQFF. The DNA for the CDR3 is TGCGCCAGCAGCTTGGAACCTAGCATGGGTGAGCAGTTCTTC. The variable domain in full, with the rest retrieved from reference TRBV5-1 and TRBJ2-1, is KAGVTQTPRYLIKTRGQQVTLSCSPISGHRSVSWYQQTPGQGLQFLFEYFSETQRNKGNFPGRFSGRQFSNSRSEMNVSTLELGDSALYLCASSLEPSMGEQFFGPGTRLTVL.

CDR3 DNA sequence: TGTGCCACCAGTGATGCGGGGGGGGGCTCCTACAATGAGCAGTTCTTC. It yields the protein CATSDAGGGSYNEQFF. The rearrangement uses TRBV24-1 and TRBJ2-1; 9 positions agree with TRBD2. The CDR3 contains 16 residues. CDR1 is KGHDR, CDR2 SFDVKD, per germline. V gave up 3 bases and J gave up 0 bases; unmatched junction bases: 2.

This clonotype was counted at least ten times. The gene calls are TRBV27 and TRBJ2-3, with 8 bases identical to TRBD2. Germline V gene data show CDR1 as MNHEY and CDR2 as SMNVEV (reference sequence). With 2 bases clipped from V and 6 bases from J, the junction kept 16 bases outside the gene matches. The CDR3 consists of 18 residues. As DNA, the CDR3 is TGTGCCAGCAGTTTAAGAGGTCTAGCGGGCAACGACCGGGATACGCAGTATTTT. Its protein is CASSLRGLAGNDRDTQYF.